This T cell receptor (beta chain) originates from a study of blood T cell repertoires in COVID-19. Study in general: The analysed material was cDNA or gDNA that came from T cells, B-cell-depleted T cells, or PBMCs.

There are 14 residues in the CDR3. Germline CDR1 is SGHAT and CDR2 is FQNNGV. The V and J ends lost 0 bases and 3 bases, in that order; junction bases with no gene match: 1. Clones were sequenced by immunoSEQ multiplex PCR, and TCRdb holds only the in-frame ones, with some missing. The table lists under 300,000 clones, roughly nine tenths of them singletons, with over 2% in the top ten. The sequenced material came from PBMCs or T cells enriched from blood (not recorded which). The source is a woman aged 18-29 years who had recovered from COVID-19. This sequence joins TRBV11-2 and TRBJ2-7; 8 bases match TRBD1. CDR3 sequence (DNA): TGTGCCAGCAGCTTAGATACAGGGGGCTACGAGCAGTACTTC. Its protein product is CASSLDTGGYEQYF.